Sequencing of this TCR beta chain was carried out in a study of T-cell reconstitution after alpha-beta-depleted transplantation in children. The CDR3 loop spans 16 amino acids. V lost 7 bases and J lost 5; bases outside the gene matches: 15. In germline, CDR1 is MNHNS, CDR2 SASEGT. The library targeted TCRbeta and was prepared with unique molecular identifiers. TCRdb fed the PCR reads into MiXCR, producing one record per CDR3 protein. The sample contains a few hundred thousand distinct CDR3 sequences, approximately 12% of which appear only once. This clonotype was obtained from a human donor who donated a stem cell graft to a child with combined immunodeficiency. The J gene is TRBJ2-5, the V gene TRBV6-1; 8 nucleotides match TRBD2. The sample was PBMCs from the stem cell graft donor, taken from the stem cell graft. CDR3 amino acids: CASTSRRGSGVETQYF. In nucleotides, the CDR3 is TGTGCCAGCACCTCCAGGCGGGGTAGCGGGGTCGAGACCCAGTACTTC.